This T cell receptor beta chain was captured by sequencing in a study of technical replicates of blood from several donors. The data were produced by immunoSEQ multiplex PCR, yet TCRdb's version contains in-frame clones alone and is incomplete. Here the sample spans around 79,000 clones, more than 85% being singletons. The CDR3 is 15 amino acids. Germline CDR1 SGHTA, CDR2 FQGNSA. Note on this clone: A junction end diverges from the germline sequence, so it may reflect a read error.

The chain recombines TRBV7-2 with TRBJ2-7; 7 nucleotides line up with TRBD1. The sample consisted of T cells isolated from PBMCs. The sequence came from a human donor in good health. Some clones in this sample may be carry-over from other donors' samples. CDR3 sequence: CASTLQPGTAYEQYF. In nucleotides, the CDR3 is TGTGCCAGCACCTTACAGCCCGGGACAGCCTACGAGCAGTACTTC.